Shown below are 23 T cell receptor beta chains from a single sample sequenced in a study of CD8 T cells in Susac syndrome. After extraction with the RNeasy kit, about 0.45 to 1 ug of the RNA was reverse transcribed using random hexamers. TCRdb reprocessed the immunoSEQ multiplex PCR reads via MiXCR and lists one record per CDR3 protein. The table records 350,000 to 550,000 distinct CDR3 sequences, more than 80% of them present only once. Sequenced material: CD8+ T cells from PBMCs. The receptors come from a human donor with multiple sclerosis.

This clonotype turned up a few times. The CDR3 DNA reads as TGTGCCAGCAGTTTGGGGCTAGGGCCCTACGAGCAGTACTTC. Amino acids: CASSLGLGPYEQYF. J is TRBJ2-7 and V is TRBV27; possibly TRBD1 for D (5 bases). The CDR3 length is 14 residues. The germline V and J ends were trimmed by 3 bases and 2 bases, with 11 bases remaining between them. Germline CDR1 is MNHEY and CDR2 is SMNVEV (reference sequence).

The chain is built from TRBV27 and TRBJ2-7; D gene ambiguous. V dropped 10 bases and J dropped 5 bases, with 12 bases sitting between them. CDR1 is MNHEY and CDR2 is SMNVEV in the germline V gene (reference sequence). The CDR3 is made up of 11 amino acids. CDR3 nucleotide sequence: TGTGCCACCCTCTTGTCGCACGAGCAGTACTTC. Its protein product is CATLLSHEQYF.

The table lists this clonotype with a few counts. This chain uses TRBV4-2 with TRBJ2-7; a weak D match, TRBD2 (5 bases). V lost 3 bases to trimming and J lost 5 bases, with 5 bases between them. The CDR3 contains 11 residues. Germline V gene sequence: CDR1 LGHNA, CDR2 YNFKEQ. The CDR3 here is CASSHGDEQYF. CDR3 in DNA: TGTGCCAGCAGCCACGGGGACGAGCAGTACTTC.

This clonotype showed up just a few times. V usage is TRBV6-5 and J usage is TRBJ2-7; D call uncertain. Germline values: CDR1 MNHEY, CDR2 SVGAGI. Trimming removed 0 bases at V and 2 bases at J, with 11 bases between. CDR3 length: 15 amino acids. The DNA of the CDR3 is TGTGCCAGCAGTTACTCGGAAGGGCCAGCCTACGAGCAGTACTTC. Translated: CASSYSEGPAYEQYF.

V usage is TRBV6-1 and J usage is TRBJ2-3; D gene unclear. The germline CDR1 and CDR2 sequences are MNHNS and SASEGT. The CDR3 totals 11 residues. The V end lost 6 bases, the J end lost 2 bases, and 3 bases lay between the germline ends. CDR3 bases: TGTGCCAGCAGAGACACAGATACGCAGTATTTT. It encodes CASRDTDTQYF.

J is TRBJ2-1 and V is TRBV2, with no clear D. Trimming shortened V by 2 bases and J by 0 bases, and 8 bases separated the two germline ends. Germline-derived CDR1 and CDR2 are SNHLY and FYNNEI. The CDR3 is 15 amino acids. The CDR3 is CASSEPRSSYNEQFF. For the CDR3, the DNA is TGTGCCAGCAGTGAACCCCGAAGCTCCTACAATGAGCAGTTCTTC.

With regard to this clonotype: At one end the junction does not follow the germline gene, possibly because of a read error. V usage is TRBV3-1 and J usage is TRBJ1-1; possible D gene TRBD1, 5 bases. The germline CDR1 and CDR2 sequences are LGHDT and YNNKEL (reference sequence). This CDR3 has 14 amino acids. Here the CDR3 reads CASTQSEGTTEAFF. Written as DNA, the CDR3 is TGTGCCAGCACCCAATCTGAGGGGACCACTGAAGCTTTCTTT.

This chain joins TRBV11-2 and TRBJ2-7, with D possibly being TRBD2 (6 bases). V was trimmed by 4 bases and J by 1 base, leaving 14 bases between them. Germline loops: CDR1 SGHAT, CDR2 FQNNGV. This CDR3 contains 15 residues. Here the CDR3 reads CASSSPGLLSYEQYF. The CDR3 DNA follows: TGTGCCAGCAGCTCTCCGGGACTTCTTTCCTACGAGCAGTACTTC.

The chain couples TRBV3-1 to TRBJ1-1; no clear D gene. The CDR3 is 14 amino acids. Trimming took 3 bases from V and 1 from J, leaving 9 bases between them. Germline V gene data show CDR1 as LGHDT and CDR2 as YNNKEL (reference sequence). This chain's CDR3 is CASSHGLSNTEAFF. The CDR3 nucleotides read TGTGCCAGCAGCCACGGGTTATCGAACACTGAAGCTTTCTTT.

The chain couples TRBV20-1 to TRBJ2-1; D may be TRBD1 or TRBD2 (7 bases each). Trimming shortened V by 5 bases and J by 6 bases, and 20 bases separated the two germline ends. Germline CDR1 DFQATT, CDR2 SNEGSKA (reference sequence). The CDR3 has 15 amino acids. CDR3 sequence: CSAGTTGEIGNEQFF. In DNA form, the CDR3 reads TGCAGTGCTGGGACTACAGGGGAGATAGGCAATGAGCAGTTCTTC.

The V and J genes are TRBV14 and TRBJ2-1; tentative D call: TRBD1 (6 bases). The germline CDR1 and CDR2 sequences are SGHDN and FVKESK. The CDR3 totals 15 residues. The V gene lost 0 bases and the J gene lost 9 bases, with 15 bases spanning the gap. CDR3 coding DNA: TGTGCCAGCAGCCAAGATGGATTGGGGGCGGGTGAGCAGTTCTTC. This sequence encodes CASSQDGLGAGEQFF.

The V and J genes are TRBV20-1 and TRBJ1-2; D unclear. Germline V gene lookup returns CDR1 DFQATT and CDR2 SNEGSKA (reference sequence). This CDR3 comprises 13 residues. Trimming left V 0 bases short and J 8 bases short, with 13 bases between. The CDR3 loop is CSARDPYLEGYTF. The CDR3 DNA reads as TGCAGTGCTAGAGATCCGTATCTGGAGGGCTACACCTTC.

This chain uses TRBV15 with TRBJ2-5, with D possibly being TRBD1 (5 bases). The V and J ends lost 6 bases and 2 bases respectively, with 10 bases between them. The CDR3 loop spans 13 amino acids. Germline values: CDR1 LNHNV, CDR2 YYDKDF (reference sequence). CDR3 nucleotide sequence: TGTGCCACCAGTCCAGGACATCAAGAGACCCAGTACTTC. Its translation is CATSPGHQETQYF.

The chain couples TRBV28 to TRBJ2-2; weak D call: TRBD2 (5 bases). The CDR3 length is 16 residues. In germline, CDR1 is MDHEN, CDR2 SYDVKM. Trimming left V 9 bases short and J 3 bases short, with 20 bases between. The CDR3 reads CASSGNTVEDTGELFF. The CDR3 nucleotides read TGTGCCAGTTCGGGGAATACGGTAGAGGACACCGGGGAGCTGTTTTTT.

The chain employs TRBV14 and TRBJ2-2; D is unresolved. The V and J ends lost 0 bases and 11 bases respectively, with 7 bases between them. This CDR3 has 12 residues. Germline lookup yields CDR1 SGHDN and CDR2 FVKESK. The DNA of the CDR3 is TGTGCCAGCAGCCAAGAAGGGTTAGAGCTGTTTTTT. This encodes CASSQEGLELFF. Complete variable domain (other parts from reference TRBV14 and TRBJ2-2): EAGVTQFPSHSVIEKGQTVTLRCDPISGHDNLYWYRRVMGKEIKFLLHFVKESKQDESGMPNNRFLAERTGGTYSTLKVQPAELEDSGVYFCASSQEGLELFFGEGSRLTVL.

V and J are TRBV15 and TRBJ1-4, with a possible D match to TRBD1 (6 bases). Germline V lookup: CDR1 LNHNV, CDR2 YYDKDF (reference sequence). V lost 3 bases to trimming and J lost 8 bases, with 16 bases between them. The CDR3 runs 15 residues. CDR3 coding DNA: TGTGCCACCAGCAGCCAGATGGGGGGGGCCGAAAAACTGTTTTTT. It translates to CATSSQMGGAEKLFF.

V is TRBV9 and J is TRBJ2-7; the match to TRBD2 covers 9 bases. The germline gives CDR1 SGDLS, CDR2 YYNGEE. This CDR3 is built from 16 residues. Trimming removed 4 bases from V and 5 bases from J; junction bases left unmatched: 13. The CDR3 DNA sequence: TGTGCCAGCAGCACGGGGGGAGCGGGAGGTCTCCACGAGCAGTACTTC. Its translation is CASSTGGAGGLHEQYF.

This chain links TRBV4-1 with TRBJ1-1; no clear D gene. The CDR3 is 13 amino acids. V was trimmed by 0 bases and J by 10 bases, leaving 12 bases between them. CDR1 and CDR2 from the germline V gene are MGHRA and YSYEKL. The CDR3 bases are TGCGCCAGCAGCCAAGATCATCGCGGGATAGCTTTCTTT. This codes for CASSQDHRGIAFF.

This clonotype was recorded only once. This chain links TRBV27 with TRBJ2-5; 9 nucleotides match TRBD1. CDR3 length equals 20 residues. J was trimmed by 10 bases and V by 0 bases; bases with no gene match: 24. CDR1 is MNHEY, CDR2 SMNVEV, per germline (reference sequence). CDR3: CASSLSGQGGSQMENGDQYF. The DNA for the CDR3 is TGTGCCAGCAGTTTATCGGGACAGGGAGGGTCCCAGATGGAGAACGGGGACCAGTACTTC.

This chain uses TRBV4-1 with TRBJ2-7; perhaps TRBD1 as D (5 bases). Trimming shortened V by 6 bases and J by 6 bases, and 15 bases separated the two germline ends. The CDR3 extends over 13 amino acids. Germline V gene data show CDR1 as MGHRA and CDR2 as YSYEKL. The CDR3 region is CASSSSGLGEQYF. CDR3 nucleotides: TGCGCCAGCAGTAGCTCAGGGCTCGGCGAGCAGTACTTC.

This clonotype was counted a single time. This rearrangement joins TRBV20-1 to TRBJ2-3; 12 bases are a match to TRBD2. CDR3 size: 14 residues. Per the germline V gene, CDR1 is DFQATT and CDR2 is SNEGSKA (reference sequence). The V segment lost 7 bases and the J segment 6 bases; nucleotides outside the gene matches: 8. The CDR3 reads CSVRLAGDLDTQYF. The CDR3 coding sequence is TGCAGTGTCAGACTAGCGGGAGATCTCGATACGCAGTATTTT.

This clonotype was found a few times. This chain uses TRBV12-3 or TRBV12-4 with TRBJ1-3; no reliable D call. Trimming took off 1 base at V and 3 bases at J, with 4 bases between the two ends. The CDR3 extends over 13 amino acids. DNA for the CDR3: TGTGCCAGCAGTTTAGACGGTGGAAACACCATATATTTT. Translated, it gives CASSLDGGNTIYF.

CDR3 coding DNA: TGTGCCAGCGGGCCCGAGGGTAGGAGTGACGAGCAGTACTTC. Translation gives CASGPEGRSDEQYF. The genes are TRBV2 and TRBJ2-7; D might be TRBD2 (5 bases). Germline lookup yields CDR1 SNHLY and CDR2 FYNNEI. The CDR3 has 14 residues. V was cut by 8 bases and J by 5 bases, with 19 bases left in between.